Below are 17 T cell receptor beta chains sequenced from a single sample in a study of blood T cell repertoires in COVID-19. Clones were sequenced by immunoSEQ multiplex PCR, and TCRdb holds only the in-frame ones, with some missing. The sample lists about 84,000 clones, less than 90% seen once, with roughly 1.2% in the top ten. The sequenced sample was peripheral blood. These receptors were collected from an elderly man with active or convalescent COVID-19.

This chain joins TRBV4-3 and TRBJ1-1; TRBD1 aligns across 10 bases. The trim removed 1 base at V and 5 bases at J, leaving 4 bases unmatched. The CDR3 covers 15 residues. The germline CDR1 and CDR2 sequences are LGHNA and YSLEER. For the CDR3, the DNA is TGCGCCAGCAGCCAAGGAGACAGGGGGCCAACTGAAGCTTTCTTT. Its translation is CASSQGDRGPTEAFF.

The chain employs TRBV6-6 and TRBJ2-3; possibly TRBD2 for D (5 bases). V lost 6 bases to trimming and J lost 3 bases, with 13 bases between them. Germline V gene sequence: CDR1 MNHNY, CDR2 SVGAGI (reference sequence). The CDR3 contains 14 residues. In DNA, the CDR3 is TGTGCCAGCAGCTTACTAGGATCTACAGATACGCAGTATTTT. Protein sequence: CASSLLGSTDTQYF.

The chain employs TRBV30 and TRBJ2-7; 7 bases map to TRBD2. The germline V gene encodes CDR1 GTSNPN and CDR2 SVGIG (reference sequence). CDR3 length: 14 residues. The junction had 3 bases not matched to a gene; V was cut back by 1 base and J by 0 bases. The CDR3 DNA is TGTGCCTGGAGTGGTGGCGGGAGCTCCTACGAGCAGTACTTC. This codes for CAWSGGGSSYEQYF. The variable domain in full, with the rest retrieved from reference TRBV30 and TRBJ2-7, is SQTIHQWPATLVQPVGSPLSLECTVEGTSNPNLYWYRQAAGRGLQLLFYSVGIGQISSEVPQNLSASRPQDRQFILSSKKLLLSDSGFYLCAWSGGGSSYEQYFGPGTRLTVT.

Only a few counts were recorded for this clone. The chain carries TRBV20-1 and TRBJ1-3; D uncertain. Germline V gene lookup returns CDR1 DFQATT and CDR2 SNEGSKA (reference sequence). The CDR3 covers 12 residues. The germline V and J ends were trimmed by 6 bases and 2 bases, with 8 bases remaining between them. This CDR3 is CSASLTGNTIYF. The DNA for the CDR3 is TGCAGTGCCAGTCTTACTGGAAACACCATATATTTT.

This clone showed up just once. V is TRBV29-1 and J is TRBJ2-7; 7 nucleotides match TRBD1. The germline V gene has CDR1 SQVTM and CDR2 ANQGSEA. This CDR3 has 13 residues. The V segment lost 2 bases and the J segment 6 bases; nucleotides outside the gene matches: 7. In nucleotides, the CDR3 is TGCAGCGTTGAACCAGGGACAGTTTTCGAGCAGTACTTC. It is translated as CSVEPGTVFEQYF.

This clone has just one count. The V call is TRBV19, the J call TRBJ1-1, with D possibly matching TRBD1 (6 bases). The V end was cut by 5 bases, the J end by 2 bases, with 12 bases between. In germline, CDR1 is LNHDA, CDR2 SQIVND (reference sequence). The CDR3 is 14 amino acids. The DNA of the CDR3 is TGTGCCAGTAGTCCCCAGGGGATAAACACTGAAGCTTTCTTT. Its protein is CASSPQGINTEAFF.

The chain employs TRBV6-5 and TRBJ2-1; 11 positions match TRBD2. The CDR3 totals 15 residues. Germline-derived CDR1 and CDR2 are MNHEY and SVGAGI. J gave up 4 bases and V 4 bases, and 3 bases lay outside the gene matches. CDR3 protein: CASSSGTSGYNEQFF. CDR3 nucleotides: TGTGCCAGCAGTTCCGGGACTAGCGGTTACAATGAGCAGTTCTTC.

The CDR3 bases are TGTGCCAGCAGTTTAAGAGACGGGAGGGACATTCAGTACTTC. Translated, it gives CASSLRDGRDIQYF. The chain carries TRBV27 and TRBJ2-4; 8 bases are a match to TRBD2. V lost 2 bases to trimming and J lost 8 bases; unmatched junction nucleotides: 5. Germline assignment: CDR1 MNHEY and CDR2 SMNVEV (reference sequence). The CDR3 totals 14 residues.

The rearrangement uses TRBV11-2 and TRBJ1-1; no firm D call. The germline CDR1 and CDR2 sequences are SGHAT and FQNNGV. There are 14 residues in the CDR3. V lost 2 bases and J lost 1, with 8 bases in between. The CDR3: CASSLQTGNTEAFF. The CDR3 bases are TGTGCCAGCAGCTTACAAACGGGGAACACTGAAGCTTTCTTT.

This clone was seen only once. V and J are TRBV9 and TRBJ2-3; 8 bases fit TRBD1. The CDR3 loop spans 14 amino acids. V was clipped by 1 base and J by 4 bases; unmatched bases: 2. Germline values: CDR1 SGDLS, CDR2 YYNGEE. The DNA for the CDR3 is TGTGCCAGCAGCGTATCAGGGGGCTCAGATACGCAGTATTTT. Translated, it gives CASSVSGGSDTQYF.

The V gene is TRBV7-9, the J gene TRBJ2-7; 8 positions match TRBD1. CDR1 is SEHNR, CDR2 FQNEAQ, per germline (reference sequence). Trimming removed 5 bases from V and 3 bases from J; junction bases left unmatched: 3. The CDR3 totals 13 residues. This CDR3 reads CASSTGTGYEQYF. CDR3 nucleotide sequence: TGTGCCAGCAGCACCGGGACAGGCTACGAGCAGTACTTC.

V and J are TRBV24-1 and TRBJ2-1; maybe TRBD2 (6 bases). The CDR3 runs 12 residues. The V and J ends lost 7 bases and 9 bases respectively, with 12 bases between them. Germline V gives CDR1 KGHDR, CDR2 SFDVKD. The CDR3 sequence: CATRGLDGEQFF. CDR3 nucleotides: TGTGCCACCAGGGGACTCGATGGTGAGCAGTTCTTC.

The chain is built from TRBV7-2 and TRBJ2-1; no reliable D call. V was pared by 5 bases and J by 1 base, with 12 bases between. Germline V CDR1 and CDR2: SGHTA, FQGNSA. The CDR3 is 15 residues long. Here the CDR3 DNA reads TGTGCCAGCAGCCCTCGCGTTGGTTCCTACAATGAGCAGTTCTTC. Its translation: CASSPRVGSYNEQFF.

This clone was recorded only once. The rearrangement links TRBV12-5 to TRBJ1-1, with 10 bases matching TRBD1. The J segment lost 2 bases and the V segment lost 0 bases, leaving 12 bases of the junction unmatched. CDR3 size: 19 residues. Germline V gene sequence: CDR1 LGHNT, CDR2 FRNRAP. CDR3 residues: CASGLVGQGGWDYNTEAFF. CDR3 DNA sequence: TGTGCTAGTGGTTTGGTCGGACAGGGGGGGTGGGACTACAACACTGAAGCTTTCTTT.

V gene TRBV6-2 or TRBV6-3 combines with J gene TRBJ1-2, with TRBD1 matching 9 bases. Trimming removed 5 bases from V and 7 bases from J; junction bases left unmatched: 14. CDR3 length: 16 amino acids. The germline CDR1 and CDR2 sequences are MNHEY and SVGEGT. The CDR3 DNA is TGTGCCAGCAGTAGACTACAGGGGGCTTCCCCTATTGGCTACACCTTC. This sequence encodes CASSRLQGASPIGYTF.

The V and J genes are TRBV19 and TRBJ2-7; 16 bases map to TRBD2. The CDR3 has 15 amino acids. With 4 bases clipped from V and 4 bases from J, the junction kept 1 base outside the gene matches. Germline CDR1 LNHDA, CDR2 SQIVND (reference sequence). In nucleotides, the CDR3 is TGTGCCAGTAGTACGGGACTAGCGGGAGGGTACGAGCAGTACTTC. Translation gives CASSTGLAGGYEQYF.

The chain employs TRBV3-1 (or the pseudogene TRBV3-2) and TRBJ2-1, with D possibly being TRBD2 (6 bases). The CDR3 totals 15 residues. CDR1 is LGHDT and CDR2 is YNNKEL in the germline V gene (reference sequence). Trimming removed 0 bases from V and 8 bases from J, with 14 bases in between. CDR3 DNA: TGTGCCAGCAGCCAAGATGGTTTAGCGGCGGATGAGCAGTTCTTC. This gives the protein CASSQDGLAADEQFF.